The 26 T cell receptor beta chains reported below all come from one sample, sequenced in a study of monozygotic twins with cystic fibrosis. The repertoire was sequenced with immunoSEQ multiplex PCR; TCRdb's copy has only in-frame clones and lacks some. The sample holds 25,000 to 30,000 clones; about nine tenths are singletons and the top ten take around 0.5%. Sequencing used blood. These receptors originate from a girl under 10 years old with cystic fibrosis.

This clone is a singleton in its sample. The V and J genes are TRBV5-4 and TRBJ2-7; D ambiguous. CDR3 length equals 15 residues. Trimming pared 1 base from V and 2 bases from J, leaving 13 bases between. Per germline, CDR1 SGHNT and CDR2 YYREEE (reference sequence). As DNA, the CDR3 is TGTGCCAGCAGCTTGAATGCAGCGAGTACCTACGAGCAGTACTTC. It is translated as CASSLNAASTYEQYF.

The rearrangement uses TRBV5-6 and TRBJ2-1; 7 bases align to TRBD1. The trim removed 4 bases at V and 3 bases at J, leaving 7 bases unmatched. The CDR3 has 15 residues. Germline V gives CDR1 SGHDT, CDR2 YYEEEE. The CDR3 here is CASSPQGMGYNEQFF. The CDR3 DNA follows: TGTGCCAGCAGCCCACAGGGGATGGGCTACAATGAGCAGTTCTTC.

The chain recombines TRBV18 with TRBJ1-2, with 8 bases matching TRBD1. Unmatched junction bases numbered 4, after V lost 2 bases and J lost 5 bases. The CDR3 spans 14 residues. Germline values: CDR1 KGHSH, CDR2 LQKENI. CDR3 coding DNA: TGTGCCAGCTCACCAAGGGACAGGAGGTATGGCTACACCTTC. It is translated as CASSPRDRRYGYTF.

The chain recombines TRBV5-1 with TRBJ1-3; possible D gene TRBD1, 5 bases. Per germline, CDR1 SGHRS and CDR2 YFSETQ. The germline V and J ends were trimmed by 0 bases and 7 bases, with 20 bases remaining between them. The CDR3 runs 17 residues. The CDR3: CASSLAVVGEGDNTIYF. CDR3 DNA: TGCGCCAGCAGCTTGGCCGTTGTAGGGGAAGGGGACAACACCATATATTTT.

The gene calls are TRBV15 and TRBJ2-7, with 10 positions matching TRBD1. J gave up 6 bases and V 1 base, and 6 bases lay outside the gene matches. Germline loops: CDR1 LNHNV, CDR2 YYDKDF (reference sequence). The CDR3 loop spans 15 amino acids. In DNA, the CDR3 is TGTGCCACCAGCAGAGTACAACGGGACAGGGGCGAGCAGTACTTC. Translated: CATSRVQRDRGEQYF.

This clone was picked up a small number of times. The rearrangement links TRBV27 to TRBJ1-3; the D is unclear. Trimming shortened V by 10 bases and J by 0 bases, and 13 bases separated the two germline ends. The V gene's germline CDR1 is MNHEY and CDR2 SMNVEV (reference sequence). There are 14 residues in the CDR3. The DNA of the CDR3 is TGTGCCACCCGGGAGGTTTTCTCTGGAAACACCATATATTTT. Translating it yields CATREVFSGNTIYF.

The rearrangement links TRBV29-1 to TRBJ2-1; TRBD2 agrees at 8 bases. CDR3 length: 17 amino acids. Germline values: CDR1 SQVTM, CDR2 ANQGSEA. V shed 0 bases and J 2 bases; nucleotides not matched to a gene: 9. Here the CDR3 DNA reads TGCAGCGTTGAAGATAGTGGTCGGGGGGGCACCTACAATGAGCAGTTCTTC. Protein product: CSVEDSGRGGTYNEQFF.

This chain joins TRBV19 and TRBJ1-4; D not resolved. From germline, CDR1 is LNHDA and CDR2 SQIVND (reference sequence). This CDR3 has 15 amino acids. V lost 6 bases to trimming and J lost 7 bases, with 18 bases between them. The CDR3 here is CASRRLSPTGEKLFF. As DNA, the CDR3 is TGTGCCAGTAGGCGCTTAAGCCCGACGGGTGAAAAACTGTTTTTT.

The rearrangement links TRBV4-1 to TRBJ2-7, with D tentatively TRBD1 or TRBD2 (5 bases each). The V and J ends lost 1 base and 3 bases respectively, with 10 bases between them. Germline values: CDR1 MGHRA, CDR2 YSYEKL. The CDR3 is 14 amino acids. CDR3 sequence reads: CASSQGGRHYEQYF. The CDR3, as DNA: TGCGCCAGCAGCCAAGGGGGACGCCACTACGAGCAGTACTTC.

The chain has TRBV9 and TRBJ2-2; 8 positions match TRBD1. This CDR3 region has 15 residues. With 4 bases clipped from V and 4 bases from J, the junction kept 6 bases outside the gene matches. The germline gives CDR1 SGDLS, CDR2 YYNGEE. CDR3 loop: CASSTLTGGTGELFF. The CDR3 DNA sequence: TGTGCCAGCAGCACCTTAACAGGGGGCACCGGGGAGCTGTTTTTT.

The V gene is TRBV18, the J gene TRBJ1-6; tentative D call: TRBD1 (6 bases). Trimming cost V 3 bases and J 14 bases, with 26 bases left between them. Germline V gives CDR1 KGHSH, CDR2 LQKENI. This CDR3 comprises 17 residues. The chain's CDR3 is CASSPSSTGGPHSALHF. The CDR3 coding sequence is TGTGCCAGCTCACCTAGCTCGACAGGCGGCCCCCATTCGGCCCTCCACTTT.

The chain employs TRBV30 and TRBJ1-6; the D is unclear. The CDR3 is made up of 12 amino acids. Germline V gives CDR1 GTSNPN, CDR2 SVGIG (reference sequence). V lost 8 bases, J lost 6 bases, and 11 bases lay in between. The CDR3 spells CALRSGNSPLHF. CDR3 sequence (DNA): TGTGCCCTGAGGAGTGGTAATTCACCCCTCCACTTT.

V gene TRBV30 combines with J gene TRBJ2-5, with 13 bases identical to TRBD2. The V and J ends lost 5 bases and 2 bases, in that order; junction bases with no gene match: 5. Per the germline V gene, CDR1 is GTSNPN and CDR2 is SVGIG (reference sequence). CDR3 length: 15 amino acids. The CDR3 is CAWSGLAGDQETQYF. CDR3 in DNA: TGTGCCTGGTCTGGACTAGCGGGGGATCAAGAGACCCAGTACTTC.

The genes are TRBV6-1 and TRBJ1-1; no definite D call. Germline V CDR1 and CDR2: MNHNS, SASEGT. This CDR3 region has 14 residues. V shed 3 bases and J shed 4 bases, with 12 bases lying between them. In nucleotides, the CDR3 is TGTGCCAGCAGTGAGGTTTTGGGAGGCACTGAAGCTTTCTTT. Protein: CASSEVLGGTEAFF.

The chain is built from TRBV7-3 and TRBJ2-7; a weak D match, TRBD2 (5 bases). Germline V gene sequence: CDR1 SGHTA, CDR2 FQGTGA. The CDR3 runs to 16 residues. V lost 2 bases and J lost 5, with 19 bases in between. The CDR3 loop is CASSLPFPRVRNEQYF. The DNA of the CDR3 is TGTGCCAGCAGCTTACCCTTCCCGAGGGTGAGAAACGAGCAGTACTTC.

J is TRBJ1-6 and V is TRBV7-8, with D unclear. The germline V and J ends were trimmed by 5 bases and 10 bases, with 15 bases remaining between them. The CDR3 runs to 14 residues. Looked up from germline, CDR1 is SGHVS and CDR2 is FQNEAQ. CDR3 in amino acids: CASSSLKSGSPLHF. The CDR3 DNA is TGTGCCAGCAGCAGCTTGAAGTCTGGCTCACCCCTCCACTTT.

This clone was picked up one time. The rearrangement uses TRBV30 and TRBJ2-3; 12 nucleotides align to TRBD2. V shed 4 bases, J shed 4 bases, and the junction held 0 bases outside the gene matches. Germline V gives CDR1 GTSNPN, CDR2 SVGIG (reference sequence). The CDR3 extends over 13 amino acids. CDR3 coding DNA: TGTGCCTGGACTAGCGGGGGGGCAGATACGCAGTATTTT. This encodes CAWTSGGADTQYF.

V is TRBV6-5 and J is TRBJ2-1, with no clear D. The CDR3 sequence is 15 residues long. V lost 0 bases and J lost 4, with 10 bases in between. CDR1 is MNHEY, CDR2 SVGAGI, per germline. The CDR3 here is CASSYSVTKYNEQFF. The CDR3 DNA reads TGTGCCAGCAGTTACTCGGTTACTAAGTACAATGAGCAGTTCTTC.

This chain joins TRBV5-5 and TRBJ1-3; D possibly corresponds to TRBD1 (6 bases). The V gene lost 1 base and the J gene lost 0 bases, with 11 bases spanning the gap. The CDR3 sequence is 16 residues long. Looked up from germline, CDR1 is SGHKS and CDR2 is YYEKEE (reference sequence). CDR3 coding DNA: TGTGCCAGCAGCTTGTCGAGACAGGTCTCTGGAAACACCATATATTTT. Its protein product is CASSLSRQVSGNTIYF.

J is TRBJ1-3 and V is TRBV30; D might be TRBD1 (5 bases). Germline V gives CDR1 GTSNPN, CDR2 SVGIG (reference sequence). The CDR3 consists of 13 residues. Trimming pared 4 bases from V and 4 bases from J, leaving 11 bases between. The chain's CDR3 is CAWTSGFGNTIYF. The DNA of the CDR3 is TGTGCCTGGACCTCAGGGTTCGGAAACACCATATATTTT.

This rearrangement joins TRBV2 to TRBJ1-5; D uncertain. Germline assignment: CDR1 SNHLY and CDR2 FYNNEI. The CDR3 has 16 residues. Trimming took 2 bases from V and 2 from J, leaving 13 bases between them. CDR3 loop: CASSEIYLGGNQPQHF. The CDR3 DNA sequence: TGTGCCAGCAGTGAAATATATTTGGGAGGCAATCAGCCCCAGCATTTT.

The table lists this clone with a count of one. The chain joins TRBV5-1 to TRBJ2-3; 8 positions match TRBD2. Germline lookup yields CDR1 SGHRS and CDR2 YFSETQ. This CDR3 contains 13 residues. DNA of the CDR3: TGCGCTACCGGGAGGGGGGACACAGATACGCAGTATTTT. As protein: CATGRGDTDTQYF.

This chain connects TRBV14 to TRBJ1-2; D perhaps matches TRBD1 (6 bases). The CDR3 extends over 13 amino acids. V shed 4 bases and J shed 5 bases, with 11 bases lying between them. The germline V gene encodes CDR1 SGHDN and CDR2 FVKESK. The CDR3 DNA reads as TGTGCCAGCAGCCGGACGGACAGTTATGGCTACACCTTC. Its translation is CASSRTDSYGYTF.

This sequence joins TRBV9 and TRBJ2-3; TRBD2 matches 7 bases. The ends lost 3 bases at V and 0 bases at J; junction bases unmatched: 1. This CDR3 region has 14 residues. Germline CDR1 and CDR2: SGDLS and YYNGEE. CDR3 bases: TGTGCCAGCAGCGCGGGGGGTAGCACAGATACGCAGTATTTT. Amino acid sequence: CASSAGGSTDTQYF. Full variable domain (rest looked up from reference TRBV9 and TRBJ2-3): DSGVTQTPKHLITATGQRVTLRCSPRSGDLSVYWYQQSLDQGLQFLIQYYNGEERAKGNILERFSAQQFPDLHSELNLSSLELGDSALYFCASSAGGSTDTQYFGPGTRLTVL.

This chain joins TRBV5-4 and TRBJ2-1; 9 nucleotides align to TRBD1. Germline trimming cut 3 bases from V and 9 bases from J; bases unmatched to any gene: 10. The CDR3 length is 15 residues. CDR1 is SGHNT and CDR2 is YYREEE in the germline V gene (reference sequence). The CDR3 sequence: CASSYGDRDVGEQFF. CDR3 nucleotide sequence: TGTGCCAGCAGCTACGGGGACAGGGATGTCGGTGAGCAGTTCTTC.

The chain joins TRBV7-3 to TRBJ2-1; 11 bases match TRBD2. J lost 8 bases, V lost 6 bases, and 6 bases had no gene match. The CDR3 contains 14 residues. Germline-derived CDR1 and CDR2 are SGHTA and FQGTGA. CDR3 region: CASSLAGGPDEQFF. CDR3 DNA sequence: TGTGCCAGCAGTCTAGCGGGGGGACCTGATGAGCAGTTCTTC.